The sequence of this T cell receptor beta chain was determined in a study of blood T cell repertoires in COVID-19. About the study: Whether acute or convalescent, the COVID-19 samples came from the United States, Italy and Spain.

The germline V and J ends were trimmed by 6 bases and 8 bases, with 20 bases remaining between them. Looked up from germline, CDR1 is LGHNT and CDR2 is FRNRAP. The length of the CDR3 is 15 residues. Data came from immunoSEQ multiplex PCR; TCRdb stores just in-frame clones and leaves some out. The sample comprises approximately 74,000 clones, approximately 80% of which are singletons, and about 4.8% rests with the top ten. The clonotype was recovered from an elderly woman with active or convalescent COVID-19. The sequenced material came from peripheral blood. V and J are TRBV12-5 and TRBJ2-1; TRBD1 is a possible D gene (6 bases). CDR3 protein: CASGSGTSFGDEQFF. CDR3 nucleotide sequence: TGTGCTAGTGGATCCGGGACATCCTTTGGGGATGAGCAGTTCTTC. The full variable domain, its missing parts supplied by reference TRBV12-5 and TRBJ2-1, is DARVTQTPRHKVTEMGQEVTMRCQPILGHNTVFWYRQTMMQGLELLAYFRNRAPLDDSGMPKDRFSAEMPDATLATLKIQPSEPRDSAVYFCASGSGTSFGDEQFFGPGTRLTVL.